The clone carrying this T cell receptor beta chain was counted ten times or more. What it binds is not known. Individual cDNA molecules were tagged with unique molecular identifiers, the study reported. TCRdb independently ran MiXCR on the 5' RACE reads; one entry per CDR3 protein. The repertoire has approximately 66,000 distinct CDR3 sequences, around an eighth of them found once; the top ten carry under 4.5%. This entry is derived from a study of early T cells in non-severe SARS-CoV-2 infection. Study details: Sequenced bulk RNA came from whole blood that was unsorted, and chains were unpaired.

Study-wide results and limits: Anti-spike CD8 specificities were favored by VDJdb matching, whose results missed private and CD4 specificities.

The germline gives CDR1 PRHDT, CDR2 FYEKMQ (reference sequence). This CDR3 has 14 residues. Trimming left V 6 bases short and J 5 bases short, with 16 bases between. This sequence joins TRBV13 and TRBJ1-1; D not resolved. The source of this sequence is an adult who was a healthcare worker with PCR-confirmed SARS-CoV-2 infection or an uninfected control (not recorded which). Sequencing was done on a sample of whole blood. The CDR3 coding sequence is TGTGCCAGCAGGACTAGGACTGATGGTACTGAAGCTTTCTTT. Its translation: CASRTRTDGTEAFF.